This TCR beta chain was recorded in a study of OX40 agonist ivuxolimab in advanced cancers. The study, taken as a whole, reports: The average count of expanded clones was higher among CD8+ T cells than among CD4+.

Losses at the gene ends were 3 bases for V and 4 bases for J; bases not matched to a gene: 2. The V gene's germline CDR1 is SQVTM and CDR2 ANQGSEA. The CDR3 sequence is 12 residues long. TCRdb keeps only in-frame clones here, not all; method: immunoSEQ multiplex PCR. The sample includes roughly 61,000 clones, about 85% of them seen just once. Turning to this clone: Antigen: not known.

This TCR was sampled from an adult with an advanced solid tumor such as melanoma, head and neck, liver or kidney cancer. Here the sequenced sample was CD4+ or CD8+ T cells sorted from blood, taken in a trial of the OX40 agonist ivuxolimab. The rearrangement joins TRBV29-1 to TRBJ1-1; 7 bases agree with TRBD1. The CDR3 DNA reads TGCAGCGTTGACAGGGGGGGCACTGAAGCTTTCTTT. Its protein product is CSVDRGGTEAFF.